The 4 T cell receptor beta chains below all came from one sample that was sequenced in a study of T cell responses to AZD1222 COVID-19 vaccine. Measured with immunoSEQ multiplex PCR; TCRdb has only the in-frame clones, and not every one. The profile covers 120,000 to 150,000 clones, with roughly 80% appearing a single time and about 4% taken by the ten largest. This sample comprised peripheral blood, obtained on day 0 of MenACWY control vaccination. The receptor source for this set is an adult in good health.

This clone was seen more than once but under ten times. This chain uses TRBV19 with TRBJ1-2, with TRBD1 matching 7 bases. The junction had 15 bases not matched to a gene; V was cut back by 5 bases and J by 0 bases. The CDR3 has 18 amino acids. Germline loops: CDR1 LNHDA, CDR2 SQIVND (reference sequence). DNA of the CDR3: TGTGCCAGTAGTCTCACGCGGAGGGGGACAGCCACTAACTATGGCTACACCTTC. It is translated as CASSLTRRGTATNYGYTF.

The chain has TRBV4-1 and TRBJ2-3; 10 bases align to TRBD1. This CDR3 is built from 15 residues. Trimming at V came to 10 bases and at J to 4 bases, leaving 11 bases not matched to a gene. CDR1 and CDR2 from the germline V gene are MGHRA and YSYEKL. The CDR3 nucleotides are TGCGCCACCAGGTACCGGGACAGGGGACCAGATACGCAGTATTTT. Translation: CATRYRDRGPDTQYF.

The chain employs TRBV9 and TRBJ2-3, with TRBD2 as a possible D gene (6 bases). Per germline, CDR1 SGDLS and CDR2 YYNGEE. The V end was cut by 0 bases, the J end by 6 bases, with 11 bases between. The CDR3 runs to 14 residues. As DNA, the CDR3 is TGTGCCAGCAGCGTAGAGGGACTTGGGGATACGCAGTATTTT. Protein product: CASSVEGLGDTQYF.

The chain is built from TRBV23-1 and TRBJ1-1; a weak D match, TRBD1 (5 bases). TRBV23-1 is designated an ORF whose function remains uncertain. Trimming took off 3 bases at V and 0 bases at J, with 14 bases between the two ends. CDR3 length equals 16 residues. The CDR3 reads CASSHPPSGMNTEAFF. CDR3 DNA sequence: TGCGCCAGCAGTCACCCCCCTTCAGGGATGAACACTGAAGCTTTCTTT.